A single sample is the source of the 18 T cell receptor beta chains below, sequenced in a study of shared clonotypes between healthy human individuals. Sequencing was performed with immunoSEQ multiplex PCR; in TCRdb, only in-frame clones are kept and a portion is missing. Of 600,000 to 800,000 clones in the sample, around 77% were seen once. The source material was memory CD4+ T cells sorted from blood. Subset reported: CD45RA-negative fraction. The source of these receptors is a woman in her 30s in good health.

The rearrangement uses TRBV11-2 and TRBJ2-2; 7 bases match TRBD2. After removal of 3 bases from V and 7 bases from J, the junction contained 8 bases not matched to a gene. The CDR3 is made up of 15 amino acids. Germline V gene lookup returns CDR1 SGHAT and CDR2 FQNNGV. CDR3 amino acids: CASSFGAGAVGELFF. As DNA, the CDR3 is TGTGCCAGCAGCTTTGGGGCGGGAGCGGTCGGGGAGCTGTTTTTT.

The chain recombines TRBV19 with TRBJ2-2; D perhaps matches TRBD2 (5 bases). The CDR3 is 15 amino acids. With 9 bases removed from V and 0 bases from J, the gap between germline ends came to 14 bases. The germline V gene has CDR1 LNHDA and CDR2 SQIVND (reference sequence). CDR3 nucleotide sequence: TGTGCCAGCAGTCATGGGGAGACGAACACCGGGGAGCTGTTTTTT. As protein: CASSHGETNTGELFF.

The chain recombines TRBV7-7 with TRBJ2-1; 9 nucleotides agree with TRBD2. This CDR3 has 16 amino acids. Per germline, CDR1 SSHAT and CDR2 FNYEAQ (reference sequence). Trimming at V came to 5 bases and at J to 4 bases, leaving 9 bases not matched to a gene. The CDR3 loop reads CASSLLLAGAYNEQFF. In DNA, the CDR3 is TGTGCCAGCAGCCTTCTGTTAGCGGGAGCTTACAATGAGCAGTTCTTC.

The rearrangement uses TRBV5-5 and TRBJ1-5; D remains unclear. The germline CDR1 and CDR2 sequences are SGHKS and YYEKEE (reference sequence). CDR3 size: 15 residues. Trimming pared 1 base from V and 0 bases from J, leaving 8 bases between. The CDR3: CASSLWEYSNQPQHF. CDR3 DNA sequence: TGTGCCAGCAGCTTGTGGGAATATAGCAATCAGCCCCAGCATTTT.

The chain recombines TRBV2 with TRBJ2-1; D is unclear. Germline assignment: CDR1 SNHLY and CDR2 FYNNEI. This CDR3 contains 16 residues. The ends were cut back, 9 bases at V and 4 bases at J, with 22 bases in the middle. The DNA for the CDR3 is TGTGCCAGTCTAAGGTCTGAGCCCTCCTTATACAATGAGCAGTTCTTC. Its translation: CASLRSEPSLYNEQFF.

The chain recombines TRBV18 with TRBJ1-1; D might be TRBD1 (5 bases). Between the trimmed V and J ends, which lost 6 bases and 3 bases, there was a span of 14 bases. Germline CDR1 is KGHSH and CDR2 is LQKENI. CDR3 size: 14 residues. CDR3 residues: CASSKTQQDTEAFF. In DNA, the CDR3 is TGTGCCAGCTCGAAAACGCAACAGGACACTGAAGCTTTCTTT.

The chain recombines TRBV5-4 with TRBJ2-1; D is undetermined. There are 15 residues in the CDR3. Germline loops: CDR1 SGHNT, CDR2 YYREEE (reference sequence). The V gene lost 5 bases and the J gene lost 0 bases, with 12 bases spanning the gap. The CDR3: CASSSPMSSYNEQFF. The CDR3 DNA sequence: TGTGCCAGCAGTTCCCCGATGAGCTCCTACAATGAGCAGTTCTTC.

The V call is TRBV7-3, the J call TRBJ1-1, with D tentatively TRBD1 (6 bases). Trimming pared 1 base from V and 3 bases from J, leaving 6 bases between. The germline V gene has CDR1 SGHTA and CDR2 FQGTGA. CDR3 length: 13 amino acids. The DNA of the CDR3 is TGTGCCAGCAGCTTAAACAGGGACACTGAAGCTTTCTTT. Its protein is CASSLNRDTEAFF.

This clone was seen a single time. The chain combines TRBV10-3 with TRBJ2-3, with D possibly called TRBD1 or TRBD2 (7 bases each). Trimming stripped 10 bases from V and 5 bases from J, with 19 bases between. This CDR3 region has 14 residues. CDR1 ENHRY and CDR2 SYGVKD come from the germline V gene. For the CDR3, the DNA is TGTGCCACCCAGGGGGGGACCGAGGTAGATACGCAGTATTTT. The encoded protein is CATQGGTEVDTQYF.

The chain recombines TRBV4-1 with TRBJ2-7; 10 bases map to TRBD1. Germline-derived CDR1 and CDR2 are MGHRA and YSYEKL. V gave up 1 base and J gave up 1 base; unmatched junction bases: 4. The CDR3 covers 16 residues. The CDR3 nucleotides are TGCGCCAGCAGCCAAGGGCGGGACAGGGGTTCCTACGAGCAGTACTTC. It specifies CASSQGRDRGSYEQYF.

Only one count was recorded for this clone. CDR3 amino acids: CASSLVFAGTSYNEQFF. CDR3 DNA sequence: TGTGCCAGCAGCTTAGTGTTCGCCGGGACCTCCTACAATGAGCAGTTCTTC. This chain uses TRBV7-6 with TRBJ2-1, with D perhaps TRBD1 or TRBD2 (5 bases each). CDR3 length: 17 residues. Trimming removed 1 base at V and 0 bases at J, with 13 bases between. Germline V gives CDR1 SGHVS, CDR2 FNYEAQ.

In nucleotides, the CDR3 is TGTGCCAGCAGCTTAATTGCAGGGCAGACCCAGTACTTC. Translating it yields CASSLIAGQTQYF. The chain uses TRBV7-9 and TRBJ2-5; D is perhaps TRBD1 (5 bases). The germline V gene encodes CDR1 SEHNR and CDR2 FQNEAQ (reference sequence). The CDR3 is 13 amino acids. V was clipped by 2 bases and J by 6 bases, with 10 bases between them.

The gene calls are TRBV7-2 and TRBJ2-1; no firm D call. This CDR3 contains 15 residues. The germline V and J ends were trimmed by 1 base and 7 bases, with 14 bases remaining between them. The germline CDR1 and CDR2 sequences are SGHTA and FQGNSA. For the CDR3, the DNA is TGTGCCAGCAGCTTAGGCAGTAATCCCGTTAATGAGCAGTTCTTC. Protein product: CASSLGSNPVNEQFF. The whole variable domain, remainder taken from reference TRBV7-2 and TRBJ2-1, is GAGVSQSPSNKVTEKGKDVELRCDPISGHTALYWYRQSLGQGLEFLIYFQGNSAPDKSGLPSDRFSAERTGGSVSTLTIQRTQQEDSAVYLCASSLGSNPVNEQFFGPGTRLTVL.

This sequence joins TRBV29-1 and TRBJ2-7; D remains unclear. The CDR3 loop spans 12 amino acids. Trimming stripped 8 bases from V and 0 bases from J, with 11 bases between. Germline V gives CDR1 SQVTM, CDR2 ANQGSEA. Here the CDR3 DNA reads TGCAGCTATATTGGTAGCTCCTACGAGCAGTACTTC. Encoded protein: CSYIGSSYEQYF.

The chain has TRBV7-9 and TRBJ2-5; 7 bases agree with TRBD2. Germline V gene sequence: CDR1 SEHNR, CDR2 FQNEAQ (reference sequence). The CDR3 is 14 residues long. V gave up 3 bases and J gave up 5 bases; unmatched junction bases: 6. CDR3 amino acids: CASSLGGALETQYF. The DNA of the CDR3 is TGTGCCAGCAGCTTGGGAGGGGCCTTGGAGACCCAGTACTTC. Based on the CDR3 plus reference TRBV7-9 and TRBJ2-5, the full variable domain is DTGVSQNPRHKITKRGQNVTFRCDPISEHNRLYWYRQTLGQGPEFLTYFQNEAQLEKSRLLSDRFSAERPKGSFSTLEIQRTEQGDSAMYLCASSLGGALETQYFGPGTRLLVL.

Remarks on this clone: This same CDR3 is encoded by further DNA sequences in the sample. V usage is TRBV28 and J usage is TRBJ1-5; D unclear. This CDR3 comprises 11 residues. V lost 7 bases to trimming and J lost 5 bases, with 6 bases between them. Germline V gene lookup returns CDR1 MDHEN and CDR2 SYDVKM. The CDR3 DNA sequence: TGTGCCAGCACTCGAGATCAGCCCCAGCATTTT. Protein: CASTRDQPQHF. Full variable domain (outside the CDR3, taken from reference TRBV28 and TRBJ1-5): DVKVTQSSRYLVKRTGEKVFLECVQDMDHENMFWYRQDPGLGLRLIYFSYDVKMKEKGDIPEGYSVSREKKERFSLILESASTNQTSMYLCASTRDQPQHFGDGTRLSIL.

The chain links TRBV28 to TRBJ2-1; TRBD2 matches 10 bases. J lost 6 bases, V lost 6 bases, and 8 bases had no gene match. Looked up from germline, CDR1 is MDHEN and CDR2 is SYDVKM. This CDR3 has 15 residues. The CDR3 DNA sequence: TGTGCCAGCAGCCCTAGCGGGAGAGGTGGCAATGAGCAGTTCTTC. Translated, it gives CASSPSGRGGNEQFF.

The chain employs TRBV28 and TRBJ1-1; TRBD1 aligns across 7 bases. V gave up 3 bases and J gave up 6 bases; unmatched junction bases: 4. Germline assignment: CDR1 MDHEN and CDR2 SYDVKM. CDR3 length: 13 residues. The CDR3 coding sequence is TGTGCCAGCAGTTTGACGAGGGGGCCTGAAGCTTTCTTT. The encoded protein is CASSLTRGPEAFF.